This TCR beta chain was captured by sequencing in a study of beta chain features in type 1 diabetes (dated by TCRdb to 2017 to 2018). Study-wide context: Mean age, gender distribution, total cell number and subset yield did not differ between patients and healthy donors. A total of 85 million to 140 million sorted cells were examined across all samples, and the number of cells per subset was strongly correlated with RNA yield. Regulatory and stem cell-like memory subsets were obtained from only 8 patients and roughly 8 healthy donors, while naive and central memory subsets were obtained from all 28 donors. The study compared the TCRB repertoires of sorted circulating CD4+ T cell subsets in recently diagnosed type 1 diabetes patients with those in matched healthy donors. What the work shows at the level of the full study, not this receptor alone: PCR might favor shorter templates, but patient and control samples were amplified and corrected together, so any skew would affect both groups equally. HLA sub-analyses involved small numbers of individuals, so any influence of HLA type on TCRB rearrangement remained unresolved. Type 1 diabetes patients showed a moderate but significant shortening of TCRB CDR3 length in all four CD4+ subsets. Naive, central memory and regulatory TCRB repertoires appeared to be more similar among patients than among healthy donors. Because cDNA was sequenced instead of genomic DNA, activated cells with high expression could be over-represented, although the groups did not differ in activation or CD3 levels. At VDJ recombination sites, patients with type 1 diabetes made fewer insertions and deleted more nucleotides, a pattern implying thymic rearrangement abnormalities.

A single peripheral blood draw of approximately 120 mL on average was collected from each donor into heparinised tubes. A BD FACSAria II was used to sort naive, central memory, regulatory and stem cell-like memory CD4+ T cells with a panel that included CD45RO, CCR7, CD25, CD127, CD95 and CD27. Purity was above 98% for every sorted population. PBMCs were separated immediately by Lymphoprep density gradient centrifugation and were stained directly, without being cultured. To minimize batch effects, samples were stained and sorted in pairs, one healthy donor with one patient per experiment. V is reduced by 6 bases and J by 1 base, leaving a spacing of 3 bases between them. CDR1 and CDR2, looked up from the germline V gene, are LGHNT and FRNRAP. Reading from cysteine to phenylalanine, the CDR3 counts 11 amino acids. Just CDR3 DNA is preserved here, 33 bases in frame from base 1. Points on this clone: The antigen it binds to is not known. The record has no base qualities; no much larger clone is one base away.

The entire isolated RNA was reverse transcribed using the High Capacity cDNA Reverse Transcription Kit, and thus expressed TCRB transcripts were sequenced. Deep immunoSEQ sequencing was applied to naive, central memory and regulatory T cell samples, giving an average of approximately 3.8 million total reads per sample. Sorted cells were lysed in RLT buffer, and RNA was extracted using DNase-treated RNeasy Micro or Mini kits according to cell number. To prevent cross-contamination, every cell subset was processed on its own, while patient and healthy donor samples were processed together. Using the immunoSEQ multiplex PCR, TCRB sequences were amplified from cDNA into 87-bp fragments spanning the CDR3 region. The amplicons were sequenced using the Illumina HiSeq platform. The authors' analysis ran thus. Synthetic template baselines were used to correct PCR bias computationally, reads within Hamming distance 2 were collapsed together, and singletons that could not be merged were discarded. By aligning reads against IMGT, V, D and J genes, CDR3 length, and insertions or deletions at six rearrangement sites were assigned. Clonotype counts were normalized to sorted cell number within each subset before computing true diversity and Gini coefficients with the tcR R package. The overlap coefficient, calculated on TCRB nucleotide sequences, was used to quantify repertoire sharing. As a proxy for the pre-selection repertoire, out-of-frame TCRB sequences from naive cells were analyzed. Drawn from immuneACCESS, this table holds only the in-frame rearrangements with V and J called that TCRdb kept. Clones are partly lost; checked studies trace under half to an unresolved V gene and leave the rest unexplained. Clone size and V and J calls were adopted from that table, with D and trimming inferred from the DNA. The table for this sample lists 300,000 to 350,000 clones; approximately 13% of them were counted only once. The ten biggest clones cover around 0.016% of the sample.

The sequence was collected from a woman under 30 with type 1 diabetes. This chain joins TRBV12-5 to TRBJ2-5, with the D gene call left open. Material for sequencing was naive CD4+ T cells from blood. What this sample's cell subset or site label stands for: true naive CD4+ T cells. CDR3 sequence: CASGSQETQYF. The DNA reads as follows: TGTGCTAGTGGCAGCCAAGAGACCCAGTACTTC.